The rows below give T cell receptor beta chains drawn from one sample of a study of T cells in narcolepsy. Sequenced by immunoSEQ multiplex PCR; TCRdb stores in-frame clones only, minus some. Found here are over 10,000 clones, about 89% of them singletons; the top ten hold over 1.5%. The sample taken for sequencing was CD45RA- memory CD4+ T cells from PBMCs. Source of these receptors: a human donor with narcolepsy. CDR3s include the opening cysteine and the closing phenylalanine or tryptophan. The D gene is left open where the match is weak. Size is omitted from some rows. Given values are once, few, many or a class for expanded clones.

>TRBV5-5|TRBJ1-2|NA|medium-sized
CASSRDFYGYTF
TGTGCCAGCAGTCGGGACTTCTATGGCTACACCTTC
>TRBV27|TRBJ2-7|TRBD1|NA
CASSQTGPYEQYF
TGTGCCAGCAGCCAGACAGGGCCCTACGAGCAGTACTTC
>TRBV19|TRBJ2-7|NA|NA
CASSIDGRDEQYF
TGTGCCAGTAGTATAGATGGCAGGGACGAGCAGTACTTC
>TRBV7-2|TRBJ2-2|TRBD2|NA
CASSASGSTGELFF
TGTGCCAGCAGCGCTAGCGGGAGTACCGGGGAGCTGTTTTTT
>TRBV19|TRBJ1-1|TRBD1|once
CASSTLGGTGLLGTEAFF
TGTGCCAGTAGTACCCTAGGGGGGACAGGGCTTTTGGGCACTGAAGCTTTCTTT
>TRBV5-1|TRBJ1-1|TRBD1|NA
CASSLGGTAVGTEAFF
TGCGCCAGCAGCTTGGGGGGGACAGCAGTCGGGACTGAAGCTTTCTTT
>TRBV27|TRBJ2-7|TRBD1|NA
CASRGDRHYEQYF
TGTGCCAGCAGAGGGGACAGACACTACGAGCAGTACTTC
>TRBV7-9|TRBJ2-1|NA|once
CASSPRTDEQFF
TGTGCCAGCAGCCCCAGGACAGATGAGCAGTTCTTC
>TRBV6-5|TRBJ1-1|TRBD1|NA
CASRGGQGAEAFF
TGTGCCAGCAGGGGGGGACAGGGGGCGGAAGCTTTCTTT
>TRBV7-6|TRBJ2-7|NA|NA
CASSLTVTYEQYF
TGTGCCAGCAGCTTAACGGTCACCTACGAGCAGTACTTC
>TRBV5-6|TRBJ1-1|TRBD1|NA
CASRYLDRLDTEAFF
TGTGCCAGCAGATATTTGGACAGGCTCGACACTGAAGCTTTCTTT
>TRBV7-3|TRBJ2-1|NA|NA
CASSPFLAMEENEQFF
TGTGCCAGCAGCCCGTTCCTAGCGATGGAGGAGAATGAGCAGTTCTTC
>TRBV7-6|TRBJ1-3|TRBD1|NA
CASSLATGAGGNTIYF
TGTGCCAGCAGCTTAGCGACAGGGGCAGGAGGAAACACCATATATTTT
>TRBV6-5|TRBJ1-4|NA|NA
CASRTRRANEKLFF
TGTGCCAGCAGGACTCGGAGGGCTAATGAAAAACTGTTTTTT
>TRBV30|TRBJ2-1|TRBD2|NA
CAWIPLAGAYNEQFF
TGTGCCTGGATCCCGCTAGCGGGAGCCTACAATGAGCAGTTCTTC
>TRBV7-2|TRBJ1-5|NA|NA
CASSLGGPQHF
TGTGCCAGCAGCTTAGGAGGGCCCCAGCATTTT
>TRBV14|TRBJ1-1|NA|few
CASSQAIEAFF
TGTGCCAGCAGCCAAGCAATTGAAGCTTTCTTT
>TRBV6-1|TRBJ2-3|NA|NA
CASRYTGDTQYF
TGTGCCAGCAGATACACGGGGGATACGCAGTATTTT
>TRBV30|TRBJ2-7|NA|NA
CAYRDSNWREQYF
TGTGCCTACCGGGACTCCAACTGGCGTGAGCAGTACTTC
>TRBV15|TRBJ1-5|NA|once
CATSRATLSSNQPQHF
TGTGCCACCAGCAGAGCCACCCTAAGTAGCAATCAGCCCCAGCATTTT
>TRBV9|TRBJ1-3|NA|NA
CASSVTGTFSGNTIYF
TGTGCCAGCAGCGTAACAGGGACATTCTCTGGAAACACCATATATTTT
>TRBV15|TRBJ2-7|TRBD2|NA
CATSRPRGGSYEQYF
TGTGCCACCAGCAGACCCCGGGGGGGCTCCTACGAGCAGTACTTC
>TRBV2|TRBJ1-4|NA|NA
CASSGLQGAPKKLFF
TGTGCCAGCAGTGGTCTACAGGGAGCGCCGAAAAAACTGTTTTTT
>TRBV7-3|TRBJ2-1|NA|NA
CASSLYPSTNEQFF
TGTGCCAGCAGCTTATACCCGAGCACCAATGAGCAGTTCTTC
>TRBV9|TRBJ2-3|NA|NA
CASSVGADTDTQYF
TGTGCCAGCAGCGTAGGGGCTGACACAGATACGCAGTATTTT
>TRBV5-1|TRBJ2-5|NA|NA
CASSLVPAGTGGETQYF
TGCGCCAGCAGCTTGGTTCCGGCGGGCACGGGGGGCGAGACCCAGTACTTC
>TRBV2|TRBJ2-2|TRBD2|NA
CARQGLAGTGELFF
TGTGCCCGACAAGGACTAGCGGGCACCGGGGAGCTGTTTTTT
>TRBV5-1|TRBJ2-7|TRBD1|NA
CASSLGQGWYEQYF
TGCGCCAGCAGCTTGGGACAGGGATGGTACGAGCAGTACTTC
>TRBV6-5|TRBJ1-4|NA|NA
CASSYSPGWTNEKLFF
TGTGCCAGCAGTTACTCGCCAGGGTGGACTAATGAAAAACTGTTTTTT
>TRBV5-4|TRBJ2-1|TRBD2|NA
CASSLAGGRSYNEQFF
TGTGCCAGCAGCTTGGCCGGCGGGAGGTCTTACAATGAGCAGTTCTTC
>TRBV5-1|TRBJ2-2|TRBD2|NA
CASSILSGRNTGELFF
TGCGCCAGCAGCATACTTAGCGGGAGGAACACCGGGGAGCTGTTTTTT
>TRBV7-2|TRBJ2-2|TRBD1|NA
CASSLDRGRGNTGELFF
TGTGCCAGCAGCTTAGACAGGGGGCGAGGGAACACCGGGGAGCTGTTTTTT
>TRBV11-3|TRBJ2-7|NA|NA
CASSLDSSYEQYF
TGTGCCAGCAGCCTGGACAGCTCCTACGAGCAGTACTTC
>TRBV5-1|TRBJ2-1|NA|NA
CASSLDQVSSYNEQFF
TGCGCCAGCAGCTTGGATCAGGTGAGCTCCTACAATGAGCAGTTCTTC
>TRBV7-6|TRBJ2-7|NA|NA
CASSLKVFGNEQYF
TGTGCCAGCAGCTTAAAGGTGTTCGGGAACGAGCAGTACTTC
>TRBV19|TRBJ2-7|TRBD2|NA
CASSIGTSGYSYEQYF
TGTGCCAGTAGTATCGGGACTAGCGGTTACTCCTACGAGCAGTACTTC
>TRBV11-2|TRBJ1-1|TRBD1|NA
CASSSRSGQGAPSEAFF
TGTGCCAGCAGCTCCCGAAGCGGACAGGGAGCACCGAGTGAAGCTTTCTTT
>TRBV5-1|TRBJ2-5|TRBD2|once
CASSLGGDLGETQYF
TGCGCCAGCAGCCTGGGGGGGGATCTAGGAGAGACCCAGTACTTC
>TRBV18|TRBJ2-2|TRBD2|NA
CASSEGLAGVANTGELFF
TGTGCCAGCTCAGAGGGACTAGCGGGAGTCGCGAACACCGGGGAGCTGTTTTTT
>TRBV6-6|TRBJ2-7|NA|NA
CASSSQGNSYEQYF
TGTGCCAGCAGTTCTCAGGGGAACTCCTACGAGCAGTACTTC
>TRBV7-2|TRBJ2-3|NA|NA
CASSKGLGETDTQYF
TGTGCCAGCAGCAAAGGTTTAGGAGAAACAGATACGCAGTATTTT
>TRBV5-1|TRBJ2-2|TRBD2|NA
CASSQLSGRNTGELFF
TGCGCCAGCAGCCAACTAAGCGGGAGGAACACCGGGGAGCTGTTTTTT
>TRBV7-9|TRBJ1-1|NA|NA
CASSLVSYSRMNTEAFF
TGTGCCAGCAGCTTAGTCTCCTACAGTAGAATGAACACTGAAGCTTTCTTT
>TRBV1|TRBJ2-3|NA|NA
CTSSQELAGGPWLPQYF
TGCACCAGCAGCCAAGAGCTAGCGGGAGGGCCCTGGCTTCCGCAGTATTTT
>TRBV7-8|TRBJ2-2|NA|NA
CASSPVPINTGELFF
TGTGCCAGCAGCCCGGTACCCATTAACACCGGGGAGCTGTTTTTT
>TRBV2|TRBJ1-1|TRBD1|NA
CASIRDRGLRTEAFF
TGTGCCAGCATTCGGGACAGGGGGCTTCGAACTGAAGCTTTCTTT
>TRBV6-1|TRBJ2-1|NA|NA
CASSVWELGYNEQFF
TGTGCCAGCAGTGTTTGGGAGTTGGGCTACAATGAGCAGTTCTTC
>TRBV6-1|TRBJ1-2|NA|NA
CASTLVAGANYGYTF
TGTGCCAGCACCCTCGTGGCAGGGGCTAACTATGGCTACACCTTC
>TRBV6-6|TRBJ2-7|NA|few
CASSTPRGSRYEQYF
TGTGCCAGCAGTACACCAAGGGGTAGTAGGTACGAGCAGTACTTC
>TRBV28|TRBJ2-6|NA|NA
CASSSGSPGANVLTF
TGTGCCAGCAGTTCAGGGTCCCCTGGGGCCAACGTCCTGACTTTC
>TRBV6-1|TRBJ2-1|NA|NA
CASSDRTITGIEQFF
TGTGCCAGCAGTGACCGTACAATAACAGGGATTGAGCAGTTCTTC
>TRBV7-9|TRBJ2-5|NA|NA
CASRLAVTGQETQYF
TGTGCCAGCAGATTGGCGGTCACGGGTCAAGAGACCCAGTACTTC
>TRBV10-3|TRBJ2-1|TRBD2|NA
CATNPSGTYNEQFF
TGTGCCACGAATCCTAGCGGAACCTACAATGAGCAGTTCTTC
>TRBV11-1|TRBJ2-1|NA|once
CASSGGNRLDEQFF
TGTGCCAGCAGCGGGGGGAATAGGCTCGATGAGCAGTTCTTC
>TRBV6-1|TRBJ2-2|NA|NA
CASSAARHTGELFF
TGTGCCAGCAGTGCGGCTAGGCACACCGGGGAGCTGTTTTTT
>TRBV18|TRBJ2-7|TRBD1|NA
CASSRGRDRWTYEQYF
TGTGCCAGCTCACGGGGTAGGGACAGGTGGACCTACGAGCAGTACTTC
>TRBV14|TRBJ1-4|NA|NA
CASSQVSAGEKLFF
TGTGCCAGCAGCCAAGTTTCCGCGGGAGAAAAACTGTTTTTT
>TRBV30|TRBJ2-7|NA|NA
CAWMTAYEQYF
TGTGCCTGGATGACTGCCTACGAGCAGTACTTC
>TRBV27|TRBJ1-6|TRBD1|NA
CASSEARGPYNSPLHF
TGTGCCAGTTCGGAGGCCAGGGGGCCCTATAATTCACCCCTCCACTTT